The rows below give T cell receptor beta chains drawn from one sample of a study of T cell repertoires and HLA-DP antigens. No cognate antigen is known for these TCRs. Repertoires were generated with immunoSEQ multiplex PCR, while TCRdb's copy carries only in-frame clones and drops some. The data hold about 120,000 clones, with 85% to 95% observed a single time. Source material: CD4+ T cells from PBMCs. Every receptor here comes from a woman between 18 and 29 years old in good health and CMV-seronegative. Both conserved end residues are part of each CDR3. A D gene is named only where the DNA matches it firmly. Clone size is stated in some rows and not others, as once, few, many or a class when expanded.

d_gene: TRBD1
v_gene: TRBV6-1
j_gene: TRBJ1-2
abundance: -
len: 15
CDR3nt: TGTGCCAGCAGACCTACCGGGACAGGGGGCTATGGCTACACCTTC
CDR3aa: CASRPTGTGGYGYTF

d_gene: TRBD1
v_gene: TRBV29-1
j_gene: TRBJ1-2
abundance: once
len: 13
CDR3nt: TGCAGCGTTGAGGGCAGGGGGCTCTATGGCTACACCTTC
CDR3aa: CSVEGRGLYGYTF

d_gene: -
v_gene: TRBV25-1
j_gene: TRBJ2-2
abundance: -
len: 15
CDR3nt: TGTGCCAGCACCCAGCGGCAGGGCGACACCGGGGAGCTGTTTTTT
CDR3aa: CASTQRQGDTGELFF

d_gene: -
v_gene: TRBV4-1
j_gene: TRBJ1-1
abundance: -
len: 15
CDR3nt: TGCGCCAGCAGCCAAGGTCGGGGTGGCAACACTGAAGCTTTCTTT
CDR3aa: CASSQGRGGNTEAFF

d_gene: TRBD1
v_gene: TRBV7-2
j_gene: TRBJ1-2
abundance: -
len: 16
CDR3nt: TGTGCCAGCAGCTTAGCGACAGGGGCACCCTGGTATGGCTACACCTTC
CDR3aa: CASSLATGAPWYGYTF

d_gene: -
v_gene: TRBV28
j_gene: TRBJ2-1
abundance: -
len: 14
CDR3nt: TGTGCCAGCAGCTGGACTTTAAATCTCAATGAGCAGTTCTTC
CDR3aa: CASSWTLNLNEQFF

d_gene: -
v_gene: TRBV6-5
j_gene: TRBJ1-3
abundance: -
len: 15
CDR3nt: TGTGCCAGCAGTGTCGGGGGGTTATCTGGAAACACCATATATTTT
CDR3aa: CASSVGGLSGNTIYF

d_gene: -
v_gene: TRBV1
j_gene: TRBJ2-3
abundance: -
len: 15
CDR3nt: TGCACCAGCAGCCAAGAGACTGCTAGGACAGATACGCAGTATTTT
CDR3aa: CTSSQETARTDTQYF

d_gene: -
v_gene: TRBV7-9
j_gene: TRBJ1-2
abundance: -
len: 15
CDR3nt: TGTGCCAGCAGCGAAGACCCCTTCCGGCCTTATGGCTACACCTTC
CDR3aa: CASSEDPFRPYGYTF

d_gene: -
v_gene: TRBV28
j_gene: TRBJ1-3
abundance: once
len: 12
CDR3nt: TGTGCCAGCAGTTTCACTGGAAACACCATATATTTT
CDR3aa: CASSFTGNTIYF

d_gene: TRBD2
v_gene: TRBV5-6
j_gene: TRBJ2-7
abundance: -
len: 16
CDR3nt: TGTGCCAGCAGCTTGGGGGCGGGGGACCCGACCTACGAGCAGTACTTC
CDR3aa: CASSLGAGDPTYEQYF

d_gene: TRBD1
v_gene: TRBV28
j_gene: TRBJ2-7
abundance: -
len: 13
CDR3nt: TGTGCCAGCAGTTTAGGGACAGACTACGAGCAGTACTTC
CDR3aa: CASSLGTDYEQYF

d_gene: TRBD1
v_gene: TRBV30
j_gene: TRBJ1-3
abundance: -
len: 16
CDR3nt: TGTGCCTGGACCTACCCCGACAGGGGGCCTGGAAACACCATATATTTT
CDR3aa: CAWTYPDRGPGNTIYF

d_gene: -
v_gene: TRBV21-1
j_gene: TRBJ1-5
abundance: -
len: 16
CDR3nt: TGTGCCAGCAGCAAAGGTCAGCTTTATAGCAATCAGCCCCAGCATTTT
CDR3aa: CASSKGQLYSNQPQHF

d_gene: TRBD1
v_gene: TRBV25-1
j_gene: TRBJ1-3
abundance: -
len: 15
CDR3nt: TGTGCCAGCACCAGCACAGGGGGCTTTGGAAACACCATATATTTT
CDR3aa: CASTSTGGFGNTIYF

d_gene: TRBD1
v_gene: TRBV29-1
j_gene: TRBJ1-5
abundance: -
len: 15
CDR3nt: TGCAGCGTTGCGTATGGGACAGGGGGGAATCAGCCCCAGCATTTT
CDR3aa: CSVAYGTGGNQPQHF

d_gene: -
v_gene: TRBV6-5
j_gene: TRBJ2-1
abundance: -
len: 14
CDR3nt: TGTGCCAGCAGTTATGGGGTATCCTACAATGAGCAGTTCTTC
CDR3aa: CASSYGVSYNEQFF

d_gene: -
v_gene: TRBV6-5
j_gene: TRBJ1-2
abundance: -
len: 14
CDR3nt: TGTGCCAGCAGTTACACCGACTCACGCTATGGCTACACCTTC
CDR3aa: CASSYTDSRYGYTF

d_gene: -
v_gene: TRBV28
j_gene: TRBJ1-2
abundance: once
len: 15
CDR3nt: TGTGCCAGCAGTGGCGGAGGGAGACATACCTATGGCTACACCTTC
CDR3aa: CASSGGGRHTYGYTF

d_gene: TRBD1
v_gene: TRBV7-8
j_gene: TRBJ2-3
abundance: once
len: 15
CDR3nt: TGTGCCAGCAGCTCCGGACAGGGCCGCACAGATACGCAGTATTTT
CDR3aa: CASSSGQGRTDTQYF

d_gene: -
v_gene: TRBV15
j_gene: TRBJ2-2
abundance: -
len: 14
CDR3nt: TGTGCCACCAGCAGAGAGAGGATTGCCGGGGAGCTGTTTTTT
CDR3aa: CATSRERIAGELFF

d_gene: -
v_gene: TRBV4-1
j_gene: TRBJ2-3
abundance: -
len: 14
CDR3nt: TGCGCCAGCAGCCTAGGACCGAGCCCAGATACGCAGTATTTT
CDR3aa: CASSLGPSPDTQYF

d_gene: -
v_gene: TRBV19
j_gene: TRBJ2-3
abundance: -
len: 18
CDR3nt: TGTGCCAGTAGCATAACGAAAGGACTACGAATTCGCACAGATACGCAGTATTTT
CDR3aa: CASSITKGLRIRTDTQYF

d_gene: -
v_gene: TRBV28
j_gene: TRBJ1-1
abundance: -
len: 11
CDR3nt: TGTGCCAGCAGCCAAAACACTGAAGCTTTCTTT
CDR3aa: CASSQNTEAFF

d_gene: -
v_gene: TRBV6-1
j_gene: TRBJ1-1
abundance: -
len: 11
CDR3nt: TGTGCCAGCAGTGACATCTACGAAGCTTTCTTT
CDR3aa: CASSDIYEAFF

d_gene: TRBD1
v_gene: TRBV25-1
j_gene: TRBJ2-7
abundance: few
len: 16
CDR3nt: TGTGCCAGCAGTGAACCCGGGGACAGCACAACCCACGAGCAGTACTTC
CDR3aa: CASSEPGDSTTHEQYF

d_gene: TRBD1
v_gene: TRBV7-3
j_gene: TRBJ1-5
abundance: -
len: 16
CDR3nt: TGTGCCAGCAGCTTAGGGGACAGGGGATGGAATCAGCCCCAGCATTTT
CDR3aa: CASSLGDRGWNQPQHF

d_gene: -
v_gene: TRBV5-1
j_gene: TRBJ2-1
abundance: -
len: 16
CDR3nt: TGCGCCAGCAGCCCCGGACTATCGAACTCCTACAATGAGCAGTTCTTC
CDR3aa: CASSPGLSNSYNEQFF

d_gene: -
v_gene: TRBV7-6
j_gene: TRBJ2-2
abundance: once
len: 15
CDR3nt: TGTGCCAGCAGCTTATCGGGGGAAAGGACCGGGGAGCTGTTTTTT
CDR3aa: CASSLSGERTGELFF

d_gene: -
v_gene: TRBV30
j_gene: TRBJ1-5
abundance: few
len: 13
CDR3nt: TGTGCCTGGAGAAGTGGCTTCAATCAGCCCCAGCATTTT
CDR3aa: CAWRSGFNQPQHF

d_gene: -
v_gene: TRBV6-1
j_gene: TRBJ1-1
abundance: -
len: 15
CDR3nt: TGTGCCAGCACATATTTGGACAGCATGAACACTGAAGCTTTCTTT
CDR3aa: CASTYLDSMNTEAFF

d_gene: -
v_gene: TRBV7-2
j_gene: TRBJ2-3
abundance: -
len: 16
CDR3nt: TGTGCCAGCAGCTTACCGCGGGGCCTGCGCGAGGGTACGCAGTATTTT
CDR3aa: CASSLPRGLREGTQYF

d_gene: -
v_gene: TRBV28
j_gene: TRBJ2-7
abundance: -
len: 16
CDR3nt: TGTGCCAGCAGTTGGGCCGGAGGAGGGGGAGGGTACGAGCAGTACTTC
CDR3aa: CASSWAGGGGGYEQYF

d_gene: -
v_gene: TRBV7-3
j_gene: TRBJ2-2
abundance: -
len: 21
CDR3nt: TGTGCCAGCAGCCCGCACGCGACATACCGCCGGGGGCGCATGGGCACCGGGGAGCTGTTTTTT
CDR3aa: CASSPHATYRRGRMGTGELFF

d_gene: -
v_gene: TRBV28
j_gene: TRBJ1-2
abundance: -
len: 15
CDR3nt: TGTGCCAGCAGAACGCGACTGACGGGGAACTATGGCTACACCTTC
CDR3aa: CASRTRLTGNYGYTF

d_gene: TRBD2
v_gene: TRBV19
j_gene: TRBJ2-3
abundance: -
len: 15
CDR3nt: TGTGCCAGTAGGACTAGCGGGGTACGCACAGATACGCAGTATTTT
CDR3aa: CASRTSGVRTDTQYF